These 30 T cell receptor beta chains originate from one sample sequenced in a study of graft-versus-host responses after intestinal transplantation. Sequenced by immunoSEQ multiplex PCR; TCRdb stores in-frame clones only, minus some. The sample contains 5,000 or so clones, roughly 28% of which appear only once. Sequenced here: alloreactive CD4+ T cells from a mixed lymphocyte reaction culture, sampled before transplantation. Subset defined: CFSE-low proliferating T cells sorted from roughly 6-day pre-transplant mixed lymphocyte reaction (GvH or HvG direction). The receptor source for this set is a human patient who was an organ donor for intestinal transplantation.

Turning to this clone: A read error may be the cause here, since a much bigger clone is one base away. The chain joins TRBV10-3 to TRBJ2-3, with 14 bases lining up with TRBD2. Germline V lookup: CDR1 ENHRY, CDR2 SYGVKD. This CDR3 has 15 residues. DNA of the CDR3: TGTGCCTTCAGGGGACTAGCGGGGGGCACAGATACGCAGTATTTT. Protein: CAFRGLAGGTDTQYF.

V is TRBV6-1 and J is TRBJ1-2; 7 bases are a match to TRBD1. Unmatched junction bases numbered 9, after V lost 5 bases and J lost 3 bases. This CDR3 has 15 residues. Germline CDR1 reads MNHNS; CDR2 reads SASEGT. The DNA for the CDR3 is TGTGCCAGCAGTCCGGGACAGAGAGGGGACTATGGCTACACCTTC. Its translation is CASSPGQRGDYGYTF.

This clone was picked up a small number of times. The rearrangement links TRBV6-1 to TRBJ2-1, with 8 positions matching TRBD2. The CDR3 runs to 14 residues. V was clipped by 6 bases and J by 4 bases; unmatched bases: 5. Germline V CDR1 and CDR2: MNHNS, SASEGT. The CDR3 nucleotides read TGTGCCAGCAGGTCGGCGGGAGGTTACAATGAGCAGTTCTTC. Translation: CASRSAGGYNEQFF.

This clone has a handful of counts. In nucleotides, the CDR3 is TGTGCCAGCAGTTGGGACAGGTTGACAGATACGCAGTATTTT. Its translation is CASSWDRLTDTQYF. The chain combines TRBV6-1 with TRBJ2-3; 8 nucleotides line up with TRBD1. The CDR3 spans 14 residues. Germline lookup yields CDR1 MNHNS and CDR2 SASEGT. V was clipped by 5 bases and J by 3 bases; unmatched bases: 4.

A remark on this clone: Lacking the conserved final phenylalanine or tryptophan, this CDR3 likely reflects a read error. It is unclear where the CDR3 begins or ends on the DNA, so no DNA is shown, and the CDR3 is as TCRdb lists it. The CDR3 here is CASSPGTGPPDL. The chain couples TRBV5-5 to TRBJ2-7; the DNA was not used to check the table's D call, TRBD1. Per germline, CDR1 SGHKS and CDR2 YYEKEE (reference sequence). The CDR3 spans 12 amino acids, including both terminal residues.

CDR3 DNA sequence: TGTGCCAGCACCGGCGAGGGGGCAAGGAATCAGCCCCAGCATTTT. Its translation is CASTGEGARNQPQHF. The chain employs TRBV6-1 and TRBJ1-5; TRBD1 aligns across 7 bases. The CDR3 runs 15 residues. V lost 7 bases to trimming and J lost 4 bases; unmatched junction nucleotides: 10. Germline CDR1 is MNHNS and CDR2 is SASEGT.

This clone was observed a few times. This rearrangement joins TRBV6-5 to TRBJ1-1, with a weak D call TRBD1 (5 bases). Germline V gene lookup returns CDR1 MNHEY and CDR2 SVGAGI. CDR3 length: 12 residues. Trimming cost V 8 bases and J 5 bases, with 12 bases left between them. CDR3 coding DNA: TGTGCCAGCGTGCGGGGGGGGACTGAAGCTTTCTTT. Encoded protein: CASVRGGTEAFF.

The CDR3 DNA reads TGTGCCAGCAGCTTAGGGCCTATCGGTACTGAAGCTTTCTTT. Translation gives CASSLGPIGTEAFF. The chain links TRBV11-2 to TRBJ1-1; D remains unclear. CDR1 and CDR2 from the germline V gene are SGHAT and FQNNGV. This CDR3 has 14 residues. V gave up 1 base and J gave up 5 bases, with 11 bases separating them.

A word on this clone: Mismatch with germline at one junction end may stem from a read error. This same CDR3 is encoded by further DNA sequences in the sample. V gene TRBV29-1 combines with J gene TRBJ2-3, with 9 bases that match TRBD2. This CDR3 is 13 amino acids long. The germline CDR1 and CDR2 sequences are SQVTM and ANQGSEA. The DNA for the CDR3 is TGCAGCGTTAGAGGGGTCGCGGGGGGGAGGTCGGATTTT. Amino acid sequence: CSVRGVAGGRSDF.

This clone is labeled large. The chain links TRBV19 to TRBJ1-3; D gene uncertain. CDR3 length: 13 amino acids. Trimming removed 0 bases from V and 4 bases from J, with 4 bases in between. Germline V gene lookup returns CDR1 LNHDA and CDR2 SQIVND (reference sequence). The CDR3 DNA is TGTGCCAGTAGTATAGATCCGGGAAACACCATATATTTT. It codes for CASSIDPGNTIYF.

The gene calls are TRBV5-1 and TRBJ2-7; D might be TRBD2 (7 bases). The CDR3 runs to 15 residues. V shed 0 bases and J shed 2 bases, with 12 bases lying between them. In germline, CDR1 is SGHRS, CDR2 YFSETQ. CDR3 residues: CASSLGAGQTYEQYF. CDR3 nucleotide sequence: TGCGCCAGCAGCTTGGGAGCGGGACAAACCTACGAGCAGTACTTC.

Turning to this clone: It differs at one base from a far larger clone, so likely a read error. CDR3 DNA: TGTGCCACCAGGGTCACCGGGGAGCTGTTTTTT. Its protein product is CATRVTGELFF. The chain couples TRBV10-3 to TRBJ2-2; tentative D call: TRBD1 (5 bases). Between the trimmed V and J ends, which lost 10 bases and 4 bases, there was a span of 7 bases. CDR1 is ENHRY and CDR2 is SYGVKD in the germline V gene. The CDR3 has 11 residues.

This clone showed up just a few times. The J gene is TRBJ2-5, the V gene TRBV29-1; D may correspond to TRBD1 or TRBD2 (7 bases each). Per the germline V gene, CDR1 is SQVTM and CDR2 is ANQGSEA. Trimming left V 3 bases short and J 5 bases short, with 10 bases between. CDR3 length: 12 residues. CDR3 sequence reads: CSVDRGGETQYF. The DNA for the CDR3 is TGCAGCGTTGACAGGGGGGGGGAGACCCAGTACTTC.

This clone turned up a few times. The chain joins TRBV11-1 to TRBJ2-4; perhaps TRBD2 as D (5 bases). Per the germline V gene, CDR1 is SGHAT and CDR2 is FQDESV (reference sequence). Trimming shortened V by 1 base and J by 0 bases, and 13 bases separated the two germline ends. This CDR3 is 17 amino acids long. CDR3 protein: CASSLVAFTRAKNIQYF. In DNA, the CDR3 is TGTGCCAGCAGCTTAGTTGCCTTTACTAGAGCCAAAAACATTCAGTACTTC. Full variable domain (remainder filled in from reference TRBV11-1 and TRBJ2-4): EAEVAQSPRYKITEKSQAVAFWCDPISGHATLYWYRQILGQGPELLVQFQDESVVDDSQLPKDRFSAERLKGVDSTLKIQPAELGDSAMYLCASSLVAFTRAKNIQYFGAGTRLSVL.

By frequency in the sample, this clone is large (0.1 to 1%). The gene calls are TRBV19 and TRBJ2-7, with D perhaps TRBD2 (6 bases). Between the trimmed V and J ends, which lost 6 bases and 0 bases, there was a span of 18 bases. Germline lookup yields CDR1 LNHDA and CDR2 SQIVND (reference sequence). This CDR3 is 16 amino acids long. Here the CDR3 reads CASRMGGAGSSYEQYF. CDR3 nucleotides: TGTGCCAGTAGAATGGGTGGCGCGGGGAGCTCCTACGAGCAGTACTTC.

This CDR3 is CAISGTRGAFF. CDR3 DNA: TGTGCCATCAGTGGTACCAGGGGGGCTTTCTTT. J is TRBJ1-1 and V is TRBV10-3, with 7 positions matching TRBD1. This CDR3 contains 11 residues. Per the germline V gene, CDR1 is ENHRY and CDR2 is SYGVKD. Trimming took 4 bases from V and 11 from J; bases not matched to a gene: 4.

The CDR3 is CASSPSQGDEKLFF. The CDR3 DNA follows: TGTGCCAGCAGCCCCTCCCAAGGGGACGAAAAACTGTTTTTT. V and J are TRBV6-6 and TRBJ1-4, with D tentatively TRBD1 (5 bases). Germline V CDR1 and CDR2: MNHNY, SVGAGI (reference sequence). CDR3 length: 14 residues. With 6 bases removed from V and 8 bases from J, the gap between germline ends came to 16 bases.

The CDR3: CASSLTTNYGYTF. CDR3 nucleotide sequence: TGCGCCAGCAGCTTGACAACTAACTATGGCTACACCTTC. The chain has TRBV5-1 and TRBJ1-2; D uncertain. The V gene lost 1 base and the J gene lost 0 bases, with 4 bases spanning the gap. Germline V gene lookup returns CDR1 SGHRS and CDR2 YFSETQ. The length of the CDR3 is 13 residues.

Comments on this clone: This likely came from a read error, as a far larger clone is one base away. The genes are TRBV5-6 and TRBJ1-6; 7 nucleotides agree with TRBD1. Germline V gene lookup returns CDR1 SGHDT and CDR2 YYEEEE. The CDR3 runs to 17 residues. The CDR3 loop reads CASSLVGTANYNSPPHF. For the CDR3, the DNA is TGTGCCAGCAGCTTGGTCGGGACAGCGAATTATAATTCACCCCCCCACTTT.

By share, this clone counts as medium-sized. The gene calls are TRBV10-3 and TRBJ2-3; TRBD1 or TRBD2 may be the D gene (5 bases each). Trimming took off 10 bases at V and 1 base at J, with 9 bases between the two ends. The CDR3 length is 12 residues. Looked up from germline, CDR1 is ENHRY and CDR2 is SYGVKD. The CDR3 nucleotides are TGTGCCACGGGGCGGGGCACAGATACGCAGTATTTT. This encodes CATGRGTDTQYF.

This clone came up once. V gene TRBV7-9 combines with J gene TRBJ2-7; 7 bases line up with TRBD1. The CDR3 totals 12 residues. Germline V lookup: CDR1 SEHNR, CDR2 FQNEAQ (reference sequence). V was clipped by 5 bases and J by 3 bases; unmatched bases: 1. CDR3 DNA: TGTGCCAGCAGCCGACAGGGCTACGAGCAGTACTTC. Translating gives CASSRQGYEQYF.

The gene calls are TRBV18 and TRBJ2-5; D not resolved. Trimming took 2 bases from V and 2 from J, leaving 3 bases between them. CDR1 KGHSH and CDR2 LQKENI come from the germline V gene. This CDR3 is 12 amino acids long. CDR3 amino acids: CASSPWQETQYF. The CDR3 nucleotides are TGTGCCAGCTCACCATGGCAAGAGACCCAGTACTTC.

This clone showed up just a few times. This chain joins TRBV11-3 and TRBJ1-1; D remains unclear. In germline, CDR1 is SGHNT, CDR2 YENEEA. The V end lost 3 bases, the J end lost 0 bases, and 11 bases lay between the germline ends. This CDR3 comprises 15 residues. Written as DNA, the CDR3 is TGTGCCAGCAGCTTCCAGACTGGCATGAACACTGAAGCTTTCTTT. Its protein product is CASSFQTGMNTEAFF.

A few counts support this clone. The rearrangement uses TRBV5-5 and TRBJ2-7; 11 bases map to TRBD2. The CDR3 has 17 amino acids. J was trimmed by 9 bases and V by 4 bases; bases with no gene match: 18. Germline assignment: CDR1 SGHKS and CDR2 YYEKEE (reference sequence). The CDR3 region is CASSPGDTIAGGPGQYF. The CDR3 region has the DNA TGTGCCAGCAGCCCCGGCGACACCATAGCGGGAGGGCCCGGGCAGTACTTC.

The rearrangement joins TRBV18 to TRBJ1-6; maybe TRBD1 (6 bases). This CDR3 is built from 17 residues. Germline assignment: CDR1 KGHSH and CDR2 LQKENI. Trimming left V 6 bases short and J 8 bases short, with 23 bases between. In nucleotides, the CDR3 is TGTGCCAGCTCGCTTAATACAGGGTCCGTGGTGGATTCACCCCTCCACTTT. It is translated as CASSLNTGSVVDSPLHF.

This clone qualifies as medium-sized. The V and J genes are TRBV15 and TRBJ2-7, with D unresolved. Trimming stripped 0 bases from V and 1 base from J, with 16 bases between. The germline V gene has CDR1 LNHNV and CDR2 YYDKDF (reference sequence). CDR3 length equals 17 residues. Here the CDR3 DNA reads TGTGCCACCAGCAGAGATAGGCGGCCACCGATGTCCTACGAGCAGTACTTC. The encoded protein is CATSRDRRPPMSYEQYF. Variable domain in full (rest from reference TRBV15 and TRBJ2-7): DAMVIQNPRYQVTQFGKPVTLSCSQTLNHNVMYWYQQKSSQAPKLLFHYYDKDFNNEADTPDNFQSRRPNTSFCFLDIRSPGLGDTAMYLCATSRDRRPPMSYEQYFGPGTRLTVT.

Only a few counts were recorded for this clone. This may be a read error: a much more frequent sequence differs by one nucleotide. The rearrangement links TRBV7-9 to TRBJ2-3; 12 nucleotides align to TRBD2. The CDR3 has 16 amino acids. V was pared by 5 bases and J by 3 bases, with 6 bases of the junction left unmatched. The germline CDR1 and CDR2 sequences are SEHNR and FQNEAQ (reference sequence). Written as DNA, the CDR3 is TGTGCCAGCAGCGTGGCGCTAGCGGGAGGGACAGATACGCAGTATTTT. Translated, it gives CASSVALAGGTDTQYF.

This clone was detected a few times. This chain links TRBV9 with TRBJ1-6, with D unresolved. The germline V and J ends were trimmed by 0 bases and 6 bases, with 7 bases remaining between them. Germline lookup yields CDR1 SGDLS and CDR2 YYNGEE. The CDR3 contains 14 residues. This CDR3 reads CASSVEAANSPLHF. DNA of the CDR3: TGTGCCAGCAGCGTAGAGGCAGCTAATTCACCCCTCCACTTT.

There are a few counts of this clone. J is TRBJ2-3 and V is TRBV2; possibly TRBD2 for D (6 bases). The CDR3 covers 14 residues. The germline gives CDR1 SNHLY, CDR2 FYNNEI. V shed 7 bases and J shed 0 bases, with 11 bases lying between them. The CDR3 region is CASKAGPSTDTQYF. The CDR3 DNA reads TGTGCCAGCAAGGCGGGACCTAGCACAGATACGCAGTATTTT.

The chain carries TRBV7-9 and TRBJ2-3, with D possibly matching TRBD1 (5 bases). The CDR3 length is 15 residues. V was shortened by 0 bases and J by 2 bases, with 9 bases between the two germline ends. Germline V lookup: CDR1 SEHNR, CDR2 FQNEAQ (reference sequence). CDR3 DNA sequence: TGTGCCAGCAGCTTAGCGGGGCCCCTCACAGATACGCAGTATTTT. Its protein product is CASSLAGPLTDTQYF.